A selection of T cell receptor beta chains follows, all from one sample in a study of blood T cells in healthy people across ages. TCRdb reanalysed the 5' RACE reads using MiXCR and keeps one entry per CDR3 protein. The data contain 780,000 or so distinct CDR3 sequences, roughly 25% of them singletons. This sample was shared with a second study, whose subject was T cells of mothers and their children.

The sequencing input was blood. These receptors were collected from a boy younger than 18 in good health. The CDR3 runs from the conserved cysteine through the conserved F or W. D genes are given only for firm matches. A row's size may be missing; if present it is once, few, many or a size class.

CASSEGTSGSTDTQYF	TGTGCCAGCAGTGAAGGTACTAGCGGGAGCACAGATACGCAGTACTTT	TRBD2	TRBJ2-3	TRBV25-1	few
CASSLGGSAYTDTQYF	TGTGCCAGCAGCTTGGGCGGGAGCGCCTACACAGATACGCAGTATTTT	TRBD2	TRBJ2-3	TRBV5-6	many
CASSWERGPITGELFF	TGCGCCAGCAGCTGGGAGCGGGGACCAATCACCGGGGAGCTGTTTTTT	TRBD2	TRBJ2-2	TRBV5-1	NA
CASSARLAGESGELFF	TGTGCCAGCAGTGCCAGGTTAGCGGGAGAGTCCGGGGAGCTGTTTTTT	TRBD2	TRBJ2-2	TRBV12-3/TRBV12-4	few
CASSLTGEEDTQYF	TGTGCCAGCAGCTTGACAGGGGAGGAGGATACGCAGTATTTT	NA	TRBJ2-3	TRBV5-5	NA
CASSRDQAETQYF	TGCGCCAGCAGCCGAGACCAGGCCGAGACCCAGTACTTC	NA	TRBJ2-5	TRBV5-1	few
CASSPRAGGLQETQYF	TGTGCCAGCAGCCCCCGAGCGGGGGGGCTGCAAGAGACCCAGTACTTC	TRBD2	TRBJ2-5	TRBV7-2	NA
CASSQDLTGAKLFF	TGTGCCAGCAGCCAAGATCTTACTGGCGCGAAACTGTTTTTT	NA	TRBJ1-4	TRBV4-2	NA
CASSGEKGGRATETQYF	TGCGCCAGCAGCGGTGAAAAGGGCGGGAGGGCCACAGAGACCCAGTACTTC	TRBD2	TRBJ2-5	TRBV5-1	NA
CASSYANYEQYF	TGTGCCAGCAGTTACGCCAACTACGAGCAGTACTTC	NA	TRBJ2-7	TRBV6-2/TRBV6-3	few
CASSYSGGGRLQETQYF	TGTGCCAGCAGTTACTCCGGCGGGGGGAGACTACAAGAGACCCAGTACTTC	TRBD2	TRBJ2-5	TRBV6-2/TRBV6-3	NA
CASSVAGGNSYEQYF	TGTGCCAGCAGCGTGGCGGGGGGGAACTCCTACGAGCAGTACTTC	TRBD2	TRBJ2-7	TRBV9	NA
CASSLAANTEAFF	TGTGCCAGCAGCTTAGCAGCGAACACTGAAGCTTTCTTT	NA	TRBJ1-1	TRBV7-9	many
CASSQDPGQGADEQYF	TGCGCCAGCAGCCAAGACCCGGGACAGGGGGCGGACGAGCAGTACTTC	TRBD1	TRBJ2-7	TRBV4-3	many
CASSVDGGSYQPQHF	TGTGCCAGCAGCGTAGATGGGGGATCGTATCAGCCCCAGCATTTT	NA	TRBJ1-5	TRBV9	NA
CASSPVGGGVYNEQFF	TGCGCCAGCAGCCCCGTCGGGGGGGGTGTCTACAATGAGCAGTTCTTC	TRBD2	TRBJ2-1	TRBV4-1	NA
CATSDSGQGNEQYF	TGTGCCACCAGTGACTCGGGACAGGGGAACGAGCAGTACTTC	TRBD1	TRBJ2-7	TRBV24-1	NA
CATNPGYTEAFF	TGTGCCACCAACCCTGGGTACACTGAAGCTTTCTTT	NA	TRBJ1-1	TRBV28	NA
CASSFLTPSGTVYEQYF	TGCGCCAGCAGCTTCCTAACGCCGTCCGGGACAGTTTACGAGCAGTACTTC	TRBD1	TRBJ2-7	TRBV5-1	NA
CASSVATEGDYGYTF	TGTGCCAGCAGCGTAGCTACGGAGGGTGACTATGGCTACACCTTC	NA	TRBJ1-2	TRBV9	NA
CASSQDAGQAGEAFF	TGCGCCAGCAGCCAAGATGCAGGACAGGCCGGTGAAGCTTTCTTT	TRBD1	TRBJ1-1	TRBV4-3	NA
CASSYALGGYEQYF	TGCGCCAGCAGCTACGCTCTAGGAGGGTACGAGCAGTACTTC	NA	TRBJ2-7	TRBV5-1	NA
CASSEQLGDRGRGTQYF	TGTGCCAGCAGTGAACAGTTAGGGGACAGGGGGCGCGGGACCCAGTACTTC	TRBD1	TRBJ2-5	TRBV2	few
CASSYNRDTYEQYF	TGTGCCAGCAGCTACAACCGGGACACCTACGAGCAGTACTTC	NA	TRBJ2-7	TRBV7-2	NA
CASSLTNKYQPQHF	TGTGCCAGCAGTTTGACAAATAAGTATCAGCCCCAGCATTTT	NA	TRBJ1-5	TRBV12-3/TRBV12-4	NA
CASSIGITGAHEQFF	TGCGCCAGCAGCATAGGAATAACGGGAGCCCATGAGCAGTTCTTC	NA	TRBJ2-1	TRBV5-1	NA
CASKGWAKEAQYF	TGTGCCAGCAAAGGTTGGGCCAAAGAGGCCCAGTACTTC	NA	TRBJ2-5	TRBV12-3/TRBV12-4	NA
CASSQGLAGAVETQYF	TGCGCCAGCAGCCAGGGACTAGCGGGAGCTGTAGAGACCCAGTACTTC	TRBD2	TRBJ2-5	TRBV5-1	NA
CASSEQKGGTYNEQFF	TGTGCCAGCAGTGAGCAAAAGGGGGGCACCTACAATGAGCAGTTCTTC	NA	TRBJ2-1	TRBV6-1	NA
CASSLVAGGLAGDWMSREQYF	TGTGCCAGCAGCTTGGTGGCGGGTGGACTAGCGGGAGACTGGATGTCTAGGGAGCAGTACTTC	TRBD2	TRBJ2-7	TRBV5-6	NA
CASSFPSRVADTQYF	TGTGCCAGCAGTTTCCCCTCCCGGGTCGCAGATACGCAGTATTTT	NA	TRBJ2-3	TRBV28	NA
CASSDGVGPFYEQYF	TGTGCCAGCAGTGATGGGGTTGGTCCGTTCTACGAGCAGTACTTC	NA	TRBJ2-7	TRBV25-1	NA
CASSPEVAGNYGYTF	TGCGCCAGCAGCCCCGAAGTCGCGGGGAACTATGGCTACACCTTC	NA	TRBJ1-2	TRBV5-1	few
CASRGLLDAGTKNIQYF	TGTGCCAGCAGGGGTTTACTCGACGCGGGGACGAAAAACATTCAGTACTTC	NA	TRBJ2-4	TRBV6-5	NA
CASSWGTTDTQYF	TGTGCCAGCAGCTGGGGGACCACAGATACGCAGTATTTT	NA	TRBJ2-3	TRBV12-3/TRBV12-4	NA
CSVEGGVLAKNIQYF	TGCAGCGTTGAAGGTGGCGTTCTAGCCAAAAACATTCAGTACTTC	NA	TRBJ2-4	TRBV29-1	NA
CASSFAQAGGADTQYF	TGTGCCAGCAGTTTCGCCCAAGCGGGGGGAGCAGATACGCAGTATTTT	TRBD2	TRBJ2-3	TRBV6-6	NA
CASSRLGRQTQYF	TGTGCCAGCAGTAGGTTAGGGAGACAGACCCAGTACTTC	NA	TRBJ2-5	TRBV7-2	NA
CATSRDSGANVLTF	TGTGCCACCAGCAGGGATTCTGGGGCCAACGTCCTGACTTTC	NA	TRBJ2-6	TRBV15	NA
CASSLTGGASYEQYF	TGTGCCAGCAGTTTGACAGGGGGAGCTTCCTACGAGCAGTACTTC	TRBD1	TRBJ2-7	TRBV12-3/TRBV12-4	NA
CASSNGQGKKEKLFF	TGTGCCAGTAGTAACGGACAGGGGAAGAAGGAAAAACTGTTTTTT	TRBD1	TRBJ1-4	TRBV19	NA
CASSFGGSGSYNEQFF	TGTGCCAGCAGTTTCGGAGGTAGCGGGAGTTACAATGAGCAGTTCTTC	TRBD2	TRBJ2-1	TRBV28	NA
CASSRHDGYYNEQFF	TGTGCCAGCAGCCGGCATGACGGTTACTACAATGAGCAGTTCTTC	NA	TRBJ2-1	TRBV7-8	NA
CASSLDGGCEQYF	TGCGCCAGCAGCTTGGACGGGGGCTGCGAGCAGTACTTC	NA	TRBJ2-7	TRBV5-1	few
CSARDLAGIQTYEQYF	TGCAGTGCTAGAGATCTAGCAGGGATTCAAACCTACGAGCAGTACTTC	NA	TRBJ2-7	TRBV20-1	few
CASSQEQGYQPQHF	TGTGCCAGCAGCCAAGAGCAGGGTTATCAGCCCCAGCATTTT	NA	TRBJ1-5	TRBV4-2	few
CASSPRQGALQPQHF	TGTGCCAGCAGTCCGCGACAGGGGGCATTACAGCCCCAGCATTTT	TRBD1	TRBJ1-5	TRBV28	few
CASSPNLAGSTDTQYF	TGTGCCAGCAGTCCCAACCTAGCGGGGAGCACAGATACGCAGTATTTT	TRBD2	TRBJ2-3	TRBV12-3/TRBV12-4	few